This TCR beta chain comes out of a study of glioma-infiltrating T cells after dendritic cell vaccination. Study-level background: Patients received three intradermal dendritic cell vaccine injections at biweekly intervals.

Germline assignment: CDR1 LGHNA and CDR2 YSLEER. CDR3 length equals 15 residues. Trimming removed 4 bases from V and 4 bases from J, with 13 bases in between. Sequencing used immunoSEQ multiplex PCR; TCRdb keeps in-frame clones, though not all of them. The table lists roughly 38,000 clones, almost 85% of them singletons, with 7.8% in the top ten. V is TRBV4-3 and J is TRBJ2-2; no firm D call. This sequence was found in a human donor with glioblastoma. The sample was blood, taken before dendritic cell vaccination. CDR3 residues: CASSPEPRSTGELFF. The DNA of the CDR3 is TGCGCCAGCAGCCCTGAGCCCCGGAGCACCGGGGAGCTGTTTTTT.